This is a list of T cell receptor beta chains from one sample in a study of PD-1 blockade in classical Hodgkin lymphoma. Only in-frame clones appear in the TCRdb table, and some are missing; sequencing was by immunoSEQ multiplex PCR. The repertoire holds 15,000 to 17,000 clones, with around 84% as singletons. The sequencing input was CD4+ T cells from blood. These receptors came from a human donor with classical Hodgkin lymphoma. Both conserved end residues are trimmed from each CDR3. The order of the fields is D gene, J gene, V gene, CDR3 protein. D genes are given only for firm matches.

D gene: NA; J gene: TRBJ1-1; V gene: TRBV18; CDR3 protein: ASSPGRKNTEAF
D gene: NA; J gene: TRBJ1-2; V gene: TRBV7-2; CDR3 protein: ASSWEGVEGYT
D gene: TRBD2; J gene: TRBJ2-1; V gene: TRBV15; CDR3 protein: ATSRDPAGVSEQF
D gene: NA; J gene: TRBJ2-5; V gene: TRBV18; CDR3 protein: ASSPQSMETQY
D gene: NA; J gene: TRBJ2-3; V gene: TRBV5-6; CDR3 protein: ASTLDYRDTQY
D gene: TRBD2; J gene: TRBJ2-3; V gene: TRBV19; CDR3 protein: ASKTSGRSEDTQY
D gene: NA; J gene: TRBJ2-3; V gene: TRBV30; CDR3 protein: AWSPPWGWERSDTQY
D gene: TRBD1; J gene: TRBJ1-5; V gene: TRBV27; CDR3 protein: ASSTTDRGWFYQH
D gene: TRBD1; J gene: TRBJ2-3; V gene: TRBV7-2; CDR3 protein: ASSSTGATDTQY
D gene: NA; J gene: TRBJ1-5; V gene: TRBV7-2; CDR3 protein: ASSLGGRDNQPQH